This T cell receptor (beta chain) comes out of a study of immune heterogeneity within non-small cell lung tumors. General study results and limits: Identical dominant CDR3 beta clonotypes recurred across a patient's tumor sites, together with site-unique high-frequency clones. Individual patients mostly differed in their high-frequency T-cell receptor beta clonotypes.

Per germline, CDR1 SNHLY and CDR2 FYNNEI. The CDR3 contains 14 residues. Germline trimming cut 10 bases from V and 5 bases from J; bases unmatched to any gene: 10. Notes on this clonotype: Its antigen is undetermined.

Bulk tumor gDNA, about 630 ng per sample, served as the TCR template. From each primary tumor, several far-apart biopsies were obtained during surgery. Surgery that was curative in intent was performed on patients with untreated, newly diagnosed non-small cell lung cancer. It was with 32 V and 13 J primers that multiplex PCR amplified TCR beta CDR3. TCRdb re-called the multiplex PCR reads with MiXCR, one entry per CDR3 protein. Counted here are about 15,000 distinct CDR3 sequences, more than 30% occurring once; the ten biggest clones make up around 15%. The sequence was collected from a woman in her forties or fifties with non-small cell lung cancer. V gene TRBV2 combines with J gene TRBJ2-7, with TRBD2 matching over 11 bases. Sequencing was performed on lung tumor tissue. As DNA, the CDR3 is TGTGCCACCAAACTAGCGGGGGCTCTGGACGAGCAGTACTTC. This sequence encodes CATKLAGALDEQYF.